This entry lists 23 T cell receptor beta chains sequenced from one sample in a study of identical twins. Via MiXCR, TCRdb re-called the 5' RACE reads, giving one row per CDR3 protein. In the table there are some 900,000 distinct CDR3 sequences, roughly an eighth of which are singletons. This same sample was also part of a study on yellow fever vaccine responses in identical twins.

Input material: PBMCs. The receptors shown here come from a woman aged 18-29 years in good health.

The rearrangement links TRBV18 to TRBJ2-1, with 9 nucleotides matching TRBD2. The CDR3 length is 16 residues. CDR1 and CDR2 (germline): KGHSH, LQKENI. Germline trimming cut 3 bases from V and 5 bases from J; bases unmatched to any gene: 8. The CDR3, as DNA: TGTGCCAGCTCACCCACTGGACTAGCGCGAGACAATGAGCAGTTCTTC. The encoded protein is CASSPTGLARDNEQFF.

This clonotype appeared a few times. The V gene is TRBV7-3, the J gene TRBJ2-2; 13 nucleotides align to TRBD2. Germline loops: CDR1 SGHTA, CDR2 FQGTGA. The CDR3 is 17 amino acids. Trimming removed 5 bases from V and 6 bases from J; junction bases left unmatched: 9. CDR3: CASSRYGTSGAPGELFF. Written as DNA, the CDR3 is TGTGCCAGCAGCCGATACGGGACTAGCGGGGCCCCCGGGGAGCTGTTTTTT.

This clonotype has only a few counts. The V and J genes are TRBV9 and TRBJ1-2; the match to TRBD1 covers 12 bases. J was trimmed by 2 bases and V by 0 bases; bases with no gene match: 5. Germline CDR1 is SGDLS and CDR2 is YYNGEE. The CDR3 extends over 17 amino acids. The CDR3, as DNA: TGTGCCAGCAGCGTAGCTGGGACAGGGGGCGTAAACTATGGCTACACCTTC. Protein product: CASSVAGTGGVNYGYTF.

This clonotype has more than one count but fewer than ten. DNA of the CDR3: TGCAGTGCCAGCCCACAGGGACCGAACACTGAAGCTTTCTTT. This codes for CSASPQGPNTEAFF. This chain joins TRBV20-1 and TRBJ1-1; tentative D call: TRBD1 (6 bases). Germline V gene lookup returns CDR1 DFQATT and CDR2 SNEGSKA (reference sequence). The CDR3 loop spans 14 amino acids. V was pared by 6 bases and J by 1 base, with 15 bases between.

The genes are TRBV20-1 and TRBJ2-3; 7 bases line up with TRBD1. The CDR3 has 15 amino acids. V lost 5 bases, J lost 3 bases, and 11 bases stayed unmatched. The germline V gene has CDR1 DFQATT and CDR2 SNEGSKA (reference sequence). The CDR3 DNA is TGCAGTGCTGACAGAGGGGCGACAGGGACAGATACGCAGTATTTT. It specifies CSADRGATGTDTQYF.

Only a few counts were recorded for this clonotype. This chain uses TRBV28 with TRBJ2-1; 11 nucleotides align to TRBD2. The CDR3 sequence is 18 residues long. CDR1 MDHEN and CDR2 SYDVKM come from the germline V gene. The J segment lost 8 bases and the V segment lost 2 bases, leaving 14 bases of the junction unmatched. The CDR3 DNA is TGTGCCAGCAGTTTAGGAGTGGTGGCTAGCGGGAGGTGGGATGAGCAGTTCTTC. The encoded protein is CASSLGVVASGRWDEQFF.

In nucleotides, the CDR3 is TGTGCCAGCAGCTTAGACACAGGGACACAGACAGATACGCAGTATTTT. Its protein is CASSLDTGTQTDTQYF. The chain joins TRBV5-6 to TRBJ2-3, with D possibly matching TRBD1 (6 bases). This CDR3 has 16 amino acids. Germline CDR1 is SGHDT and CDR2 is YYEEEE. The V and J ends lost 2 bases and 3 bases respectively, with 16 bases between them.

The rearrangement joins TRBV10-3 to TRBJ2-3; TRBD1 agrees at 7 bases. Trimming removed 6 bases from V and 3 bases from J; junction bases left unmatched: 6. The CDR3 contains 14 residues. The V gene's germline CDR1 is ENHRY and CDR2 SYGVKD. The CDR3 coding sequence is TGTGCCATCAGGCCCGGGACAGCAACAGATACGCAGTATTTT. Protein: CAIRPGTATDTQYF.

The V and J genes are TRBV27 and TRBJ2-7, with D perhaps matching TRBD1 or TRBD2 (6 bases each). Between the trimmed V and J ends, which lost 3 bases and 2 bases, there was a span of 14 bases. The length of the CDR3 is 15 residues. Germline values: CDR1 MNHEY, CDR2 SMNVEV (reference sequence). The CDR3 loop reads CASSFGQGRTYEQYF. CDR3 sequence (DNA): TGTGCCAGCAGTTTCGGGCAGGGGAGGACCTACGAGCAGTACTTC.

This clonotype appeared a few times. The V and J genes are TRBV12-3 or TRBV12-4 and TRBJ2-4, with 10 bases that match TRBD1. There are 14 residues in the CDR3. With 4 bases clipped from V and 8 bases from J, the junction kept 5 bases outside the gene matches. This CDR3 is CASSWTGTGDIQYF. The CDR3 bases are TGTGCCAGCAGTTGGACCGGGACAGGGGACATTCAGTACTTC.

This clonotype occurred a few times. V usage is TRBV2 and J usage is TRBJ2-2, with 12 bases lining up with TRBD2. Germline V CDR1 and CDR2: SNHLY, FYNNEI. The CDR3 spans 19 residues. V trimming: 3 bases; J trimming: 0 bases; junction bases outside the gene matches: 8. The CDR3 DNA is TGTGCCAGCAGTGAGACTAGCGGGGGACTACTCGCGAACACCGGGGAGCTGTTTTTT. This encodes CASSETSGGLLANTGELFF.

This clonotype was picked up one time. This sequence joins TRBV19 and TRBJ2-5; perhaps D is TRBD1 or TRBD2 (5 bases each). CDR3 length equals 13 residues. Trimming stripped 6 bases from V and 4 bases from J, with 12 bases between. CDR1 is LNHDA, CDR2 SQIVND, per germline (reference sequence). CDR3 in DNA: TGTGCCAGTAGCGCCACGAGGGGAGAGACCCAGTACTTC. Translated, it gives CASSATRGETQYF.

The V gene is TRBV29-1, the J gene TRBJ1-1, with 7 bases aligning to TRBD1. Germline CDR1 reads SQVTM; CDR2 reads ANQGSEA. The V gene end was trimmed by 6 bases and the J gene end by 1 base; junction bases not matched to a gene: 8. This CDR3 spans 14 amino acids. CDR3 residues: CSVKGGRGNTEAFF. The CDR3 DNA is TGCAGCGTAAAAGGGGGCCGGGGGAACACTGAAGCTTTCTTT.

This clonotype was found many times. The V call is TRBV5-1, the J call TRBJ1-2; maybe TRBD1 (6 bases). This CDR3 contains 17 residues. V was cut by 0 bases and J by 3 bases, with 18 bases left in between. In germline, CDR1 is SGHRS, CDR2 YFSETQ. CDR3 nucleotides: TGCGCCAGCAGCTTGGAAGGCGGCAGGGGATACGACTATGGCTACACCTTC. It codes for CASSLEGGRGYDYGYTF.

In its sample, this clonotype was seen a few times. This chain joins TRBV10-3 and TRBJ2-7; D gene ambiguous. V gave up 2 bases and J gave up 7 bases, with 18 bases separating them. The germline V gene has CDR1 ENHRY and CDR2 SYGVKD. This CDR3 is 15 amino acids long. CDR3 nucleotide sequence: TGTGCCATCAGTGAGGTGGGGAAGGGTTTGGGAGAGCAGTACTTC. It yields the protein CAISEVGKGLGEQYF.

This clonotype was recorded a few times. CDR3 DNA sequence: TGTGCCAGCAGACCCGGTGGTCGGTGGAACACTGAAGCTTTCTTT. Translated, it gives CASRPGGRWNTEAFF. The gene calls are TRBV6-1 and TRBJ1-1; D is unclear. The germline gives CDR1 MNHNS, CDR2 SASEGT. V dropped 6 bases and J dropped 1 base, with 15 bases sitting between them. This CDR3 is built from 15 residues.

DNA for the CDR3: TGTGCCAGTAGGACGGCTAACTATGGCTACACCTTC. It specifies CASRTANYGYTF. The chain has TRBV9 and TRBJ1-2; D gene uncertain. This CDR3 is built from 12 residues. The V gene lost 8 bases and the J gene lost 0 bases, with 8 bases spanning the gap. Germline V CDR1 and CDR2: SGDLS, YYNGEE. Looking up the rest from reference TRBV9 and TRBJ1-2 gives the full variable domain: DSGVTQTPKHLITATGQRVTLRCSPRSGDLSVYWYQQSLDQGLQFLIQYYNGEERAKGNILERFSAQQFPDLHSELNLSSLELGDSALYFCASRTANYGYTFGSGTRLTVV.

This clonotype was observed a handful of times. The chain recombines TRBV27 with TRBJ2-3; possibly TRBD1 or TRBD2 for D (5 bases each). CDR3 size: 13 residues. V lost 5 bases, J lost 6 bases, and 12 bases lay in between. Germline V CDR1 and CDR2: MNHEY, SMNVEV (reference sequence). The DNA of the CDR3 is TGTGCCAGCAGTGCTCTCTGGGGGGATACGCAGTATTTT. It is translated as CASSALWGDTQYF.

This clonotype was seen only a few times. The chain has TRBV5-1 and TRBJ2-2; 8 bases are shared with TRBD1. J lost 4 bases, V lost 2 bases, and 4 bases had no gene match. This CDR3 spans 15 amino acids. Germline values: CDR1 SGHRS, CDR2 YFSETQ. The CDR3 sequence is CASSFGTGLTGELFF. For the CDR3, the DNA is TGCGCCAGCAGCTTCGGGACAGGCCTCACCGGGGAGCTGTTTTTT.

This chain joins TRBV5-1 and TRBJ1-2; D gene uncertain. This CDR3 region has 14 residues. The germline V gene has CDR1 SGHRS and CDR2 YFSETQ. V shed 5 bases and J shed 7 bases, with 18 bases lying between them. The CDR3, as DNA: TGCGCCAGCAGTACCCCCGAGTTGGGGAGTGGCTACACCTTC. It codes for CASSTPELGSGYTF.

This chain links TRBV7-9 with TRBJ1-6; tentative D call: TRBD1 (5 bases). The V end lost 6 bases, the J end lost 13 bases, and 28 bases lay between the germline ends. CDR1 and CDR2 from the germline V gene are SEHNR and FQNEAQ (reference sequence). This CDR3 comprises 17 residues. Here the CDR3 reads CASSNWGGDGLNRPLHF. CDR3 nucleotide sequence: TGTGCCAGCAGTAACTGGGGTGGGGACGGCCTTAATAGGCCCCTCCACTTT.

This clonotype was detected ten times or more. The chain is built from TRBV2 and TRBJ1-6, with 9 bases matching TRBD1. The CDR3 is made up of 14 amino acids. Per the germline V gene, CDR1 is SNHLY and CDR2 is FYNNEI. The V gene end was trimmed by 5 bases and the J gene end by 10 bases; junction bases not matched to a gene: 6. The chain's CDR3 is CASSSGTGKSPLHF. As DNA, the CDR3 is TGTGCCAGCAGTTCCGGGACAGGGAAATCACCCCTCCACTTT.

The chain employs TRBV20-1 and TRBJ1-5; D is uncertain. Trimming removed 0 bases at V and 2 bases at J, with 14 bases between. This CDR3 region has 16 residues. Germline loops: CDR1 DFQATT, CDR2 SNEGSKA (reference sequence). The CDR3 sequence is CSARDRARGGNQPQHF. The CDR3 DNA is TGCAGTGCTAGAGATCGGGCCCGGGGTGGCAATCAGCCCCAGCATTTT.